What follows describes a single TCR beta chain. Its antigen is as yet unknown. This specimen belongs to a study of CD8 T cells in ankylosing spondylitis. General study points: Enrichment of disease-linked clones was reportedly significant in matched ankylosing spondylitis synovial fluid. Disease-linked clones had a CD8+ phenotype and relatively low frequency in peripheral blood. What appeared characteristic of ankylosing spondylitis blood was a TCR beta motif of seven to nine highly homologous variants.

Quantitative molecular-barcoded 5'-RACE generated the TCR beta libraries. One entry per CDR3 protein, called by TCRdb with MiXCR from the 5' RACE reads. The repertoire consists of about 310,000 distinct CDR3 sequences, with less than 25% occurring once and the leading ten covering about 3.5%. The J segment lost 4 bases and the V segment lost 5 bases, leaving 12 bases of the junction unmatched. The CDR3 runs to 16 residues. Germline values: CDR1 SGHTA, CDR2 FQGNSA. V usage is TRBV7-2 and J usage is TRBJ2-7, with 9 positions matching TRBD1. The specimen was blood, either unsorted or a sorted T cell fraction (not recorded which). The receptor was derived from a female donor with ankylosing spondylitis or in good health (not recorded which). The CDR3 reads CASSQLPTGTGYEQYF. The CDR3 bases are TGTGCCAGCAGCCAGTTACCCACCGGGACAGGGTACGAGCAGTACTTC.